This TCR beta chain was observed in a study of T cells in localized non-small cell lung cancer. General study results and limits: Uninvolved adjacent lung had more T cell clonality than any other tissue, topping tumor.

The V segment lost 6 bases and the J segment 1 base; nucleotides outside the gene matches: 14. The CDR3 length is 17 residues. CDR1 is MNHEY and CDR2 is SMNVEV in the germline V gene (reference sequence). A remark on this clone: Its antigen is unknown.

Some clones are missing from TCRdb's copy, which holds only in-frame ones; the method was immunoSEQ multiplex PCR. The sample consists of tens of thousands of clones, roughly 88% of them appearing once. This TCR derives from a woman between 35 and 70 years old with stage I lung adenocarcinoma. The chain employs TRBV27 and TRBJ1-2; 7 nucleotides line up with TRBD1. Sequenced material: peripheral blood, taken before any cancer treatment. CDR3 protein: CASRPRLGTARNYGYTF. The CDR3 DNA follows: TGTGCCAGCAGGCCTAGGTTGGGGACAGCCCGTAACTATGGCTACACCTTC.